This T cell receptor (beta chain) was captured by sequencing in a study of blood T cell repertoires in COVID-19 (dated by TCRdb to 2020 to 2021). A note on the overall study: The collaborator samples originated in the United States, Italy and Spain and spanned the acute and convalescent phases of COVID-19. Where available, HLA class I and class II types were obtained from metadata supplied by the sample provider rather than from assay-based typing. The material from the prospective study consisted of cDNA or gDNA derived from T cells, B-cell-depleted T cells, or PBMCs. The repertoires were released in a freely available public database intended as a resource for research on the immune response to SARS-CoV-2. Samples came from the ongoing ImmuneRACE study (first 160 participants) plus 1,254 subjects from 6 global collaborators. The sample metadata nearly always contained a de-identified subject ID, COVID-19 status, age in years and sex. The dataset comprised deeply sampled blood TCRbeta repertoires from subjects exposed to, actively infected with, or recovered from COVID-19.

Regarding this clone: Its cognate antigen has yet to be identified. Base-call qualities are not available, and no considerably larger clone is one nucleotide away.

Looking up the germline V gene (reference sequence) yields CDR1 MNHEY and CDR2 SMNVEV. Measured from the cysteine to the phenylalanine, the CDR3 is 14 residues long. Of all the DNA, just the CDR3 is kept, 42 bases in frame from base 1. V was cut back by 0 bases and J by 4 bases, leaving a gap of 10 bases between them. One collaborating source in Seattle enrolled patients while the patients were actively infected and followed the patients over time throughout the course of disease. Each collaborating institution followed its own protocols to collect whole blood in K2EDTA tubes. For TCRbeta analysis, collaborator samples were shipped as frozen whole blood, as isolated PBMCs, or as DNA extracted from either sample type. TCRbeta CDR3 regions were amplified from genomic DNA by means of the immunoSEQ Assay, a bias-controlled multiplex PCR. The source study handled its data this way. Nucleated cell counts per sample were estimated from amplification of reference gene primers within the assay. To quantify the absolute abundance of each unique TCRbeta CDR3 rearrangement, sequence reads were collapsed and filtered. For each sample, productive Simpson clonality was calculated by taking the square root of Simpson's diversity index across productive rearrangements. Here the immuneACCESS table is served through TCRdb, limited to in-frame sequences with V and J called. Missing clones are a known gap in these copies; in checked studies unresolved V genes cover under half, and the rest lacks a known reason. The DNA was the basis for D and trimming; V, J and clone size are from that table. The sample contains 200,000 to 250,000 clones, over 80% of them found a single time. 2.7% of the sample is held by the ten biggest clonotypes.

Broader findings and caveats from the paper: The amount of clinical and demographic metadata varied by source and participant and was provided uncurated.

The sequencing sample was made of peripheral blood. The sequence links TRBV27 to TRBJ2-7; TRBD2 is perhaps the D gene, given 6 matching bases. The clonotype was recovered from a man between 25 and 39 years old with COVID-19, enrolled during active disease. For the CDR3, the sequence is CASSLSLAWYEQYF. The sequenced DNA is TGTGCCAGCAGTTTATCACTAGCTTGGTACGAGCAGTACTTC.